This passage covers 32 T cell receptor beta chains from one sample sequenced in a study of memory CD4+ T cells and cytomegalovirus serostatus. Single viable CD3+CD4+CD8-CD45RO+ cells were sorted as the memory CD4+ T cells. The table came from immunoSEQ multiplex PCR; TCRdb's copy has only in-frame clones and leaves some out. Among over 40,000 clones listed, 60% to 85% were seen once. Source material: memory CD4+ T cells from blood. These receptors were collected from an adult in good health and CMV-seronegative.

The table lists this clone with a few counts. V usage is TRBV11-3 and J usage is TRBJ2-1; TRBD2 matches at 8 bases. Germline-derived CDR1 and CDR2 are SGHNT and YENEEA. This CDR3 comprises 17 residues. With V trimmed by 5 bases and J by 10 bases, 19 bases remained unmatched. This CDR3 is CASSPYTGGGAFGEQFF. Here the CDR3 DNA reads TGTGCCAGCAGCCCCTACACGGGAGGGGGGGCCTTCGGGGAGCAGTTCTTC.

The chain carries TRBV4-1 and TRBJ2-3; D ambiguous. Trimming removed 5 bases at V and 4 bases at J, with 13 bases between. Germline V lookup: CDR1 MGHRA, CDR2 YSYEKL. The CDR3 spans 14 residues. The CDR3, as DNA: TGCGCCAGCAGCTTCCGGGCCCTCGCAGATACGCAGTATTTT. Its translation is CASSFRALADTQYF.

DNA for the CDR3: TGTGCCAGTAGTAGGGACAGTCCCGAAGTGGGTTGGAGAGGGGAGCTGTTTTTT. Translated, it gives CASSRDSPEVGWRGELFF. V gene TRBV19 combines with J gene TRBJ2-2; TRBD1 agrees at 7 bases. V shed 4 bases and J 8 bases; nucleotides not matched to a gene: 19. The CDR3 spans 18 residues. Germline V gene data show CDR1 as LNHDA and CDR2 as SQIVND (reference sequence).

This chain links TRBV10-2 with TRBJ1-2, with D tentatively TRBD1 (5 bases). The germline CDR1 and CDR2 sequences are WSHSY and SAAADI. The CDR3 is made up of 12 amino acids. The germline V and J ends were trimmed by 4 bases and 7 bases, with 10 bases remaining between them. This CDR3 is CASSGGRGGYTF. In DNA, the CDR3 is TGCGCCAGCAGTGGAGGTAGGGGTGGCTACACCTTC.

The chain is built from TRBV5-1 and TRBJ1-2; D ambiguous. CDR1 is SGHRS, CDR2 YFSETQ, per germline. The CDR3 runs 13 residues. Trimming removed 0 bases from V and 3 bases from J, with 6 bases in between. The CDR3 DNA follows: TGCGCCAGCAGCTTGGACAAGTACTATGGCTACACCTTC. Amino acid sequence: CASSLDKYYGYTF.

The J gene is TRBJ1-5, the V gene TRBV7-2; weak D call: TRBD1 (5 bases). Between the trimmed V and J ends, which lost 5 bases and 9 bases, there was a span of 17 bases. The CDR3 covers 14 residues. Germline V gives CDR1 SGHTA, CDR2 FQGNSA. The CDR3 DNA reads TGTGCCAGCAGCCCAGGACGGGGGGGAGGGCCCCAGCATTTT. Translation gives CASSPGRGGGPQHF.

This clone was counted once. V gene TRBV2 combines with J gene TRBJ1-5, with 9 bases aligning to TRBD1. The ends lost 2 bases at V and 5 bases at J; junction bases unmatched: 16. The CDR3 spans 19 residues. Germline V gene lookup returns CDR1 SNHLY and CDR2 FYNNEI. The CDR3 sequence is CASSEPGQGRWLGDQPQHF. The CDR3, as DNA: TGTGCCAGCAGTGAACCGGGACAGGGTCGGTGGTTAGGTGATCAGCCCCAGCATTTT.

The J gene is TRBJ2-3, the V gene TRBV10-1; tentative D call: TRBD1 (6 bases). V lost 0 bases, J lost 2 bases, and 9 bases lay in between. CDR1 is WNHNN, CDR2 SYGVQD, per germline (reference sequence). The CDR3 loop spans 15 amino acids. The DNA for the CDR3 is TGCGCCAGCAGTGAGTCGACAGGATCCACAGATACGCAGTATTTT. Encoded protein: CASSESTGSTDTQYF.

The gene calls are TRBV5-1 and TRBJ1-1; no reliable D call. Trimming shortened V by 2 bases and J by 4 bases, and 18 bases separated the two germline ends. The CDR3 has 16 residues. Germline loops: CDR1 SGHRS, CDR2 YFSETQ. CDR3 nucleotides: TGCGCCAGCAGCTTAAGACTATCCGGGGTTAGCACTGAAGCTTTCTTT. Amino acids: CASSLRLSGVSTEAFF.

This clone was observed a handful of times. This chain connects TRBV7-8 to TRBJ2-2; TRBD1 agrees at 7 bases. J lost 4 bases, V lost 4 bases, and 3 bases had no gene match. The CDR3 consists of 14 residues. Germline loops: CDR1 SGHVS, CDR2 FQNEAQ. The CDR3 reads CASSSRQGTGELFF. DNA for the CDR3: TGTGCCAGCAGCTCCCGACAGGGCACCGGGGAGCTGTTTTTT. Together with reference TRBV7-8 and TRBJ2-2, the CDR3 gives the full variable domain: GAGVSQSPRYKVAKRGQDVALRCDPISGHVSLFWYQQALGQGPEFLTYFQNEAQLDKSGLPSDRFFAERPEGSVSTLKIQRTQQEDSAVYLCASSSRQGTGELFFGEGSRLTVL.

This sequence joins TRBV10-2 and TRBJ2-1; D is unclear. The CDR3 length is 12 residues. The germline CDR1 and CDR2 sequences are WSHSY and SAAADI. Trimming took off 6 bases at V and 5 bases at J, with 8 bases between the two ends. This chain's CDR3 is CASSPTDNEQFF. The CDR3 DNA reads as TGCGCCAGCAGCCCGACCGACAATGAGCAGTTCTTC.

The V gene is TRBV7-6, the J gene TRBJ1-5; TRBD1 might be the D (6 bases). CDR1 is SGHVS and CDR2 is FNYEAQ in the germline V gene. Trimming took off 5 bases at V and 5 bases at J, with 19 bases between the two ends. The CDR3 covers 16 residues. The CDR3 sequence is CASSPGTGIGYQPQHF. For the CDR3, the DNA is TGTGCCAGCAGCCCGGGCACAGGGATAGGATATCAGCCCCAGCATTTT. The entire variable domain, with the rest obtained from reference TRBV7-6 and TRBJ1-5, is as follows: GAGVSQSPRYKVTKRGQDVALRCDPISGHVSLYWYRQALGQGPEFLTYFNYEAQQDKSGLPNDRFSAERPEGSISTLTIQRTEQRDSAMYRCASSPGTGIGYQPQHFGDGTRLSIL.

This clone showed up just once. The V call is TRBV15, the J call TRBJ2-4; 7 bases align to TRBD2. Germline V gene lookup returns CDR1 LNHNV and CDR2 YYDKDF (reference sequence). After removal of 0 bases from V and 6 bases from J, the junction contained 20 bases not matched to a gene. CDR3 length: 20 residues. Written as DNA, the CDR3 is TGTGCCACCAGCAGAGAAATTGGAAACAGAGGCGGGGGTATGGGAAACATTCAGTACTTC. This codes for CATSREIGNRGGGMGNIQYF.

The chain uses TRBV10-3 and TRBJ1-5, with D unclear. V lost 8 bases to trimming and J lost 1 base, with 9 bases between them. There are 13 residues in the CDR3. The germline gives CDR1 ENHRY, CDR2 SYGVKD. The CDR3 loop reads CAIAAESNQPQHF. CDR3 DNA sequence: TGTGCCATCGCGGCCGAAAGCAATCAGCCCCAGCATTTT.

V gene TRBV18 combines with J gene TRBJ1-5; D is uncertain. The CDR3 runs to 15 residues. V shed 6 bases and J shed 0 bases, with 12 bases lying between them. Germline V gene lookup returns CDR1 KGHSH and CDR2 LQKENI. CDR3: CASSVRADSNQPQHF. In DNA form, the CDR3 reads TGTGCCAGCTCGGTGAGGGCCGATAGCAATCAGCCCCAGCATTTT.

This clone showed up just once. The rearrangement links TRBV28 to TRBJ1-1, with TRBD1 identical over 8 bases. Germline V gene lookup returns CDR1 MDHEN and CDR2 SYDVKM. V dropped 6 bases and J dropped 1; count of bases not matched to a gene: 7. The CDR3 has 15 residues. The CDR3 here is CASSHSGTGNTEAFF. The CDR3 DNA follows: TGTGCCAGCAGCCACAGCGGGACAGGGAACACTGAAGCTTTCTTT.

The gene calls are TRBV29-1 and TRBJ2-1; 9 bases align to TRBD2. CDR1 and CDR2 (germline): SQVTM, ANQGSEA. With 6 bases clipped from V and 6 bases from J, the junction kept 9 bases outside the gene matches. This CDR3 is 14 amino acids long. The CDR3 loop reads CSVAASGEVNEQFF. The CDR3 nucleotides are TGCAGCGTGGCCGCTAGCGGGGAAGTCAATGAGCAGTTCTTC.

The chain couples TRBV6-6 to TRBJ1-2; weak D call: TRBD1 (5 bases). This CDR3 contains 11 residues. V lost 6 bases, J lost 5 bases, and 7 bases lay in between. Germline CDR1 MNHNY, CDR2 SVGAGI (reference sequence). CDR3 nucleotides: TGTGCCAGCAGCCAGGGATATGGCTACACCTTC. Translation: CASSQGYGYTF.

This clone was observed a few times. The chain is built from TRBV5-5 and TRBJ2-5, with 8 bases that match TRBD1. The CDR3 covers 15 residues. V trimming: 3 bases; J trimming: 5 bases; junction bases outside the gene matches: 9. The germline CDR1 and CDR2 sequences are SGHKS and YYEKEE (reference sequence). The CDR3 DNA sequence: TGTGCCAGCAGCTCAACCCCTTGGACAGGGGAGACCCAGTACTTC. This gives the protein CASSSTPWTGETQYF. The full variable domain, its missing parts supplied by reference TRBV5-5 and TRBJ2-5, is DAGVTQSPTHLIKTRGQQVTLRCSPISGHKSVSWYQQVLGQGPQFIFQYYEKEERGRGNFPDRFSARQFPNYSSELNVNALLLGDSALYLCASSSTPWTGETQYFGPGTRLLVL.

The rearrangement uses TRBV6-1 and TRBJ1-2; D is possibly TRBD1 (5 bases). This CDR3 comprises 15 residues. Looked up from germline, CDR1 is MNHNS and CDR2 is SASEGT. The V end was cut by 3 bases, the J end by 7 bases, with 18 bases between. CDR3 nucleotide sequence: TGTGCCAGCAGTGAGGTCCGGGGGAAAGGGTTTGGCTACACCTTC. It specifies CASSEVRGKGFGYTF.

The genes are TRBV5-1 and TRBJ1-2; maybe TRBD1 (5 bases). The V gene lost 4 bases and the J gene lost 4 bases, with 8 bases spanning the gap. The CDR3 covers 12 residues. Germline V gene data show CDR1 as SGHRS and CDR2 as YFSETQ. CDR3 protein: CASSADSYGYTF. DNA for the CDR3: TGCGCCAGCAGCGCCGACAGCTATGGCTACACCTTC.

The chain joins TRBV28 to TRBJ1-5, with a possible D match to TRBD1 (5 bases). The CDR3 contains 12 residues. Trimming shortened V by 6 bases and J by 6 bases, and 9 bases separated the two germline ends. Germline CDR1 is MDHEN and CDR2 is SYDVKM. CDR3 coding DNA: TGTGCCAGCAGCTCAGGGTCTCAGCCCCAGCATTTT. Protein: CASSSGSQPQHF.

Comment on this clone: The germline gene is not matched at one end of the junction; a read error may be the cause. The genes are TRBV7-3 and TRBJ1-1; the D gene is possibly TRBD1 (6 bases). Germline CDR1 reads SGHTA; CDR2 reads FQGTGA. The CDR3 has 16 residues. In DNA form, the CDR3 reads TGTGCCAGCAGCGTAACAGGGTCTCCTGCTGAAGCTGAAGCTTTCTTT. It is translated as CASSVTGSPAEAEAFF.

The chain combines TRBV6-1 with TRBJ2-5; D not resolved. Germline assignment: CDR1 MNHNS and CDR2 SASEGT. The V end was cut by 6 bases, the J end by 5 bases, with 10 bases between. This CDR3 is built from 12 residues. The CDR3 loop reads CASSELGETQYF. CDR3 bases: TGTGCCAGCAGCGAACTGGGGGAGACCCAGTACTTC.

This chain uses TRBV5-1 with TRBJ2-5, with TRBD2 identical over 11 bases. Germline V gene lookup returns CDR1 SGHRS and CDR2 YFSETQ. The CDR3 length is 22 residues. Trimming took 0 bases from V and 5 from J; bases not matched to a gene: 24. CDR3 loop: CASSLELPLHPSGLAVGETQYF. CDR3 nucleotide sequence: TGCGCCAGCAGCTTGGAACTCCCCTTGCACCCTTCGGGACTAGCGGTGGGTGAGACCCAGTACTTC.

This clone was detected only once. A read error may account for a junction end that differs from germline. The chain's CDR3 is CASRDRGNNQLQHF. The CDR3 nucleotides read TGTGCCAGTAGGGACAGGGGTAACAATCAGCTCCAGCATTTT. The chain uses TRBV19 and TRBJ1-5; 9 bases map to TRBD1. The CDR3 has 14 amino acids. Germline CDR1 is LNHDA and CDR2 is SQIVND (reference sequence). Combining the CDR3 with reference TRBV19 and TRBJ1-5 gives the whole variable domain DGGITQSPKYLFRKEGQNVTLSCEQNLNHDAMYWYRQDPGQGLRLIYYSQIVNDFQKGDIAEGYSVSREKKESFPLTVTSAQKNPTAFYLCASRDRGNNQLQHFGDGTRLSIL.

This clone appeared a single time. The chain joins TRBV7-6 to TRBJ2-1; 15 bases are a match to TRBD2. This CDR3 is 15 amino acids long. V was clipped by 2 bases and J by 8 bases; unmatched bases: 1. Germline CDR1 and CDR2: SGHVS and FNYEAQ. The CDR3 coding sequence is TGTGCCAGCAGCTTATGGACTAGCGGGGGGGATGAGCAGTTCTTC. This sequence encodes CASSLWTSGGDEQFF. The full variable domain, in which reference TRBV7-6 and TRBJ2-1 provide the parts outside the CDR3, is GAGVSQSPRYKVTKRGQDVALRCDPISGHVSLYWYRQALGQGPEFLTYFNYEAQQDKSGLPNDRFSAERPEGSISTLTIQRTEQRDSAMYRCASSLWTSGGDEQFFGPGTRLTVL.

The chain links TRBV6-1 to TRBJ2-2; D is ambiguous. V was shortened by 2 bases and J by 14 bases, with 12 bases between the two germline ends. The V gene's germline CDR1 is MNHNS and CDR2 SASEGT. The CDR3 sequence is 12 residues long. In DNA form, the CDR3 reads TGTGCCAGCAGTGAATCAAGGTACCAACTGTTTTTT. It encodes CASSESRYQLFF.

V usage is TRBV5-1 and J usage is TRBJ2-7; 7 bases match TRBD2. The trim removed 5 bases at V and 4 bases at J, leaving 12 bases unmatched. CDR1 SGHRS and CDR2 YFSETQ come from the germline V gene. The CDR3 is made up of 15 amino acids. The CDR3 here is CASRLTLGGGYEQYF. The CDR3 region has the DNA TGCGCCAGCAGGCTAACCCTGGGCGGGGGTTACGAGCAGTACTTC.

The chain employs TRBV4-2 and TRBJ1-5; unclear D gene. The CDR3 is made up of 14 amino acids. Between the trimmed V and J ends, which lost 5 bases and 10 bases, there was a span of 18 bases. Germline-derived CDR1 and CDR2 are LGHNA and YNFKEQ. The CDR3 region is CASSTGLSGSPQHF. The CDR3 coding sequence is TGTGCCAGCAGCACGGGCCTAAGTGGGAGTCCCCAGCATTTT.

The rearrangement joins TRBV27 to TRBJ2-1; D unresolved. Germline V CDR1 and CDR2: MNHEY, SMNVEV (reference sequence). This CDR3 is 13 amino acids long. V lost 7 bases, J lost 1 base, and 8 bases lay in between. The chain's CDR3 is CASKGASYNEQFF. In DNA form, the CDR3 reads TGTGCCAGCAAGGGTGCTTCCTACAATGAGCAGTTCTTC.

The chain combines TRBV6-1 with TRBJ1-5, with D maybe TRBD1 (5 bases). CDR3 length equals 14 residues. Germline V lookup: CDR1 MNHNS, CDR2 SASEGT. The ends were cut back, 6 bases at V and 1 base at J, with 10 bases in the middle. This CDR3 is CASRKTVSNQPQHF. The CDR3, as DNA: TGTGCCAGCAGAAAGACAGTGAGCAATCAGCCCCAGCATTTT.